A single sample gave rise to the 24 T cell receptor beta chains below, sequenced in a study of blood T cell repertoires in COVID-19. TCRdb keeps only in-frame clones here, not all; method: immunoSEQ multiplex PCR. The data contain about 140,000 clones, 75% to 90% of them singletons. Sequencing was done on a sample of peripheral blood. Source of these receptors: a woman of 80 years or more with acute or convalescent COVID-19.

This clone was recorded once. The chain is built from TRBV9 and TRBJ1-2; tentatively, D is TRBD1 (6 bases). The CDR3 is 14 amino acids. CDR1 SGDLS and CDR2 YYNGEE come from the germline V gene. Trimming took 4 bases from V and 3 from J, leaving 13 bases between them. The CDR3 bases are TGTGCCAGCAGCTACAGGGTGTTCGACTATGGCTACACCTTC. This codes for CASSYRVFDYGYTF.

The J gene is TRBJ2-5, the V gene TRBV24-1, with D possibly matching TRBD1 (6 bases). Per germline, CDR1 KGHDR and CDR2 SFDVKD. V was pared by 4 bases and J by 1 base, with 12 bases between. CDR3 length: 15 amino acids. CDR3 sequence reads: CATSDSRQAQETQYF. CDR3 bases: TGTGCCACCAGTGACTCCAGACAGGCCCAAGAGACCCAGTACTTC.

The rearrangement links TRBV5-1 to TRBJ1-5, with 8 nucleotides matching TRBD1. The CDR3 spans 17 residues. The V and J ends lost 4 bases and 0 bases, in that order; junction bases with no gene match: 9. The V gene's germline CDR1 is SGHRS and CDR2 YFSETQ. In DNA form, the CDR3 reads TGCGCCAGCAGCATCGGGACAGGCGCTTATAGCAATCAGCCCCAGCATTTT. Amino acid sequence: CASSIGTGAYSNQPQHF.

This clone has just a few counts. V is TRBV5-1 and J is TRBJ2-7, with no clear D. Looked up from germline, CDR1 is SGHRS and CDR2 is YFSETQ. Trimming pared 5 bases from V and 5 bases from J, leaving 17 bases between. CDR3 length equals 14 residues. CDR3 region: CASRTGSPGDEQYF. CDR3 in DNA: TGCGCCAGCAGGACCGGGTCCCCCGGCGACGAGCAGTACTTC.

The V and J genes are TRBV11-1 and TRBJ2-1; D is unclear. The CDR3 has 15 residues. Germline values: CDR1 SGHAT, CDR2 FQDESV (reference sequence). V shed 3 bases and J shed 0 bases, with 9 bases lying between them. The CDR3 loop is CASSFTAASYNEQFF. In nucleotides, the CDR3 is TGTGCCAGCAGCTTCACGGCGGCCTCCTACAATGAGCAGTTCTTC.

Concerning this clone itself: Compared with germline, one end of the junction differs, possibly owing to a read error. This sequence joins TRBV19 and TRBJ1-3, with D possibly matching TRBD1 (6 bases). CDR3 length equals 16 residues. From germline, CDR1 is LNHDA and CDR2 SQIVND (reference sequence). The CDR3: CASSNPLRGTGNTIYF. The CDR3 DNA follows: TGTGCCAGCAGTAATCCCCTCAGGGGCACAGGAAACACCATATATTTT.

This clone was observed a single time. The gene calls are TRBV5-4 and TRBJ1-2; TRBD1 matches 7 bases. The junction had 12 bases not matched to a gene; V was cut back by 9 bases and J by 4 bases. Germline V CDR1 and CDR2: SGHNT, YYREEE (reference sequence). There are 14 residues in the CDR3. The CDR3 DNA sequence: TGTGCCACTGACAGGGACGGAGGCGGCTATGGCTACACCTTC. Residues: CATDRDGGGYGYTF.

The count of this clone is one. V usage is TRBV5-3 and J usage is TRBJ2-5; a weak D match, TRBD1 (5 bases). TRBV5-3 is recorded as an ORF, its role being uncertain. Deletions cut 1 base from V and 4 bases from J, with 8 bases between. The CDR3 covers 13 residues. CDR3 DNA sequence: TGTGCCAGAAGCTTGAAAGGGGCAGAGACCCAGTACTTC. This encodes CARSLKGAETQYF.

DNA of the CDR3: TGTGCCACCAGCAGAGCCGGAGGGAGGGCCCATTTCTTC. Encoded protein: CATSRAGGRAHFF. The rearrangement joins TRBV15 to TRBJ2-1, with 7 bases aligning to TRBD2. V shed 1 base and J 16 bases; nucleotides not matched to a gene: 10. The CDR3 extends over 13 amino acids. Germline V gives CDR1 LNHNV, CDR2 YYDKDF (reference sequence).

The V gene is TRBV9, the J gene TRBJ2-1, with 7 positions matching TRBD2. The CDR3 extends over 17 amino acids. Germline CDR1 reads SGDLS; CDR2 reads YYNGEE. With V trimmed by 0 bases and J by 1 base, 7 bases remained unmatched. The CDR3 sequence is CASSVESAGWSYNEQFF. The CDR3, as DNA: TGTGCCAGCAGCGTAGAGTCAGCGGGGTGGTCCTACAATGAGCAGTTCTTC.

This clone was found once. CDR3 sequence reads: CASSLTGRETQYF. The DNA of the CDR3 is TGTGCCAGCAGCTTGACAGGGAGAGAGACCCAGTACTTC. The gene calls are TRBV5-8 and TRBJ2-5; D is possibly TRBD1 (6 bases). Trimming pared 1 base from V and 4 bases from J, leaving 8 bases between. The germline gives CDR1 SGHTS, CDR2 YDEGEE. The CDR3 has 13 residues.

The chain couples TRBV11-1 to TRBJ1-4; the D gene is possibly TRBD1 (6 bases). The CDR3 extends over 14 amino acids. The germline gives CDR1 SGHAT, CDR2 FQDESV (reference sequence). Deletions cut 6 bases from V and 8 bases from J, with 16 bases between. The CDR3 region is CASSPPGQGEKLFF. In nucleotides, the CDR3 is TGTGCCAGCAGTCCTCCGGGACAAGGAGAAAAACTGTTTTTT.

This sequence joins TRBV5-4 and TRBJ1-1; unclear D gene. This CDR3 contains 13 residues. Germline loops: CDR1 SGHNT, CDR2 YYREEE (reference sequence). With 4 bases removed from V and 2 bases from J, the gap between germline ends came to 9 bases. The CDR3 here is CASSPDSNTEAFF. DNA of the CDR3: TGTGCCAGCAGCCCAGACTCTAACACTGAAGCTTTCTTT. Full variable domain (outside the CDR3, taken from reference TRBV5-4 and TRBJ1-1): ETGVTQSPTHLIKTRGQQVTLRCSSQSGHNTVSWYQQALGQGPQFIFQYYREEENGRGNFPPRFSGLQFPNYSSELNVNALELDDSALYLCASSPDSNTEAFFGQGTRLTVV.

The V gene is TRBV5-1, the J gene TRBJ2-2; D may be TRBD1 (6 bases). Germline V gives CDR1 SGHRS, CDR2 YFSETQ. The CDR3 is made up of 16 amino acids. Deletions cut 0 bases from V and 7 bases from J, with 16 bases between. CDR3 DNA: TGCGCCAGCAGCTTGGTTATTATACAGGGCAGCGGGGAGCTGTTTTTT. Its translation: CASSLVIIQGSGELFF.

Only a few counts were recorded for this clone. The DNA of the CDR3 is TGTGCCAGCAGCTTGGGGGCAGGGGCTGGCGAGACCCAGTACTTC. Amino acid sequence: CASSLGAGAGETQYF. The genes are TRBV5-4 and TRBJ2-5; D might be TRBD1 (6 bases). The CDR3 extends over 15 amino acids. Germline V CDR1 and CDR2: SGHNT, YYREEE (reference sequence). The V end lost 0 bases, the J end lost 5 bases, and 14 bases lay between the germline ends.

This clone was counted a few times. Written as DNA, the CDR3 is TGTGCCAGCAGTCAGTCAGGGGGAACCACAGATACGCAGTATTTT. As protein: CASSQSGGTTDTQYF. The V and J genes are TRBV28 and TRBJ2-3; 7 positions match TRBD1. Germline loops: CDR1 MDHEN, CDR2 SYDVKM. The J segment lost 2 bases and the V segment lost 5 bases, leaving 7 bases of the junction unmatched. This CDR3 region has 15 residues.

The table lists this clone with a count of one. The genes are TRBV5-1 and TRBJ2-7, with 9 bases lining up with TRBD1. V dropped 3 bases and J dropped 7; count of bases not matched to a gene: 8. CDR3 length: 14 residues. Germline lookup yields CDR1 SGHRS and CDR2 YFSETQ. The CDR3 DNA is TGCGCCAGCAGCTGGGACAGGGCGAGAGGGGAGCAGTACTTC. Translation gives CASSWDRARGEQYF.

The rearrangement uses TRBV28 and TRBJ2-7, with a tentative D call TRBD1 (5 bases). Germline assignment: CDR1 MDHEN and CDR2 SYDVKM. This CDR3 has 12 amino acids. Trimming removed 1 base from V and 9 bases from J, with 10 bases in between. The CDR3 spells CASSLSGQAQYF. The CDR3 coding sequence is TGTGCCAGCAGTTTATCAGGGCAAGCGCAGTACTTC.

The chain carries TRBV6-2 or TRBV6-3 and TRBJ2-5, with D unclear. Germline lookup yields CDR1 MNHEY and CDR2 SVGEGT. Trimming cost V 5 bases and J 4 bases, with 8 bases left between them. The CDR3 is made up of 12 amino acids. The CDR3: CASSPLSETQYF. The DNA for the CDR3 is TGTGCCAGCAGTCCCCTCTCAGAGACCCAGTACTTC.

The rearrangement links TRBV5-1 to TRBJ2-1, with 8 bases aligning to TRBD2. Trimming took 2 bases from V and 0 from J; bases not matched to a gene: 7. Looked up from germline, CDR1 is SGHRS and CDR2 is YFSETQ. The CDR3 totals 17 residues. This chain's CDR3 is CASSFGREGSSYNEQFF. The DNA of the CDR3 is TGCGCCAGCAGCTTTGGACGGGAGGGTAGCTCCTACAATGAGCAGTTCTTC. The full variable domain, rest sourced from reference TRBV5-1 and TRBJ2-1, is KAGVTQTPRYLIKTRGQQVTLSCSPISGHRSVSWYQQTPGQGLQFLFEYFSETQRNKGNFPGRFSGRQFSNSRSEMNVSTLELGDSALYLCASSFGREGSSYNEQFFGPGTRLTVL.

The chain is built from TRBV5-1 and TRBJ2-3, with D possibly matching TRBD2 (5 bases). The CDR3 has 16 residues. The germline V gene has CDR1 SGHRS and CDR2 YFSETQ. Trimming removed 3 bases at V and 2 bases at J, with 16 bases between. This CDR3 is CASSSLRERSTDTQYF. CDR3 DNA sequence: TGCGCCAGCAGCTCCCTACGGGAACGCTCCACAGATACGCAGTATTTT.

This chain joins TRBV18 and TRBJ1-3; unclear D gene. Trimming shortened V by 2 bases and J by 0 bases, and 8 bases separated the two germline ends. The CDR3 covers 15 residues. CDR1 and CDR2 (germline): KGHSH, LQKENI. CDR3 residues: CASSPGTSSGNTIYF. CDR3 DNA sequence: TGTGCCAGCTCACCAGGCACCAGCTCTGGAAACACCATATATTTT.

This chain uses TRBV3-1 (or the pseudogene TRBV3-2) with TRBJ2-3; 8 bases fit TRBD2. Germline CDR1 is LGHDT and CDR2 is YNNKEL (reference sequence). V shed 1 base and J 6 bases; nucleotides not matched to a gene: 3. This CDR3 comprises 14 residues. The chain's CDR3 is CASSQVASGDTQYF. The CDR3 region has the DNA TGTGCCAGCAGCCAAGTGGCTAGCGGGGATACGCAGTATTTT.

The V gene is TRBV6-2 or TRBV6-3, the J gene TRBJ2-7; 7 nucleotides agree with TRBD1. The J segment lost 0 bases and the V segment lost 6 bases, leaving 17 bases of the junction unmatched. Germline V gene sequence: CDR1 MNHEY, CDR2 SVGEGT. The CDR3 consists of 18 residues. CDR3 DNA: TGTGCCAGCAGCACACACCTCAGACCGGACAGGCCCTCCTACGAGCAGTACTTC. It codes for CASSTHLRPDRPSYEQYF.